These 10 T cell receptor beta chains were all obtained from the same sample, sequenced in a study of blood T cells in healthy people across ages. With a J-beta primer mix and a sample-barcoded 5' primer, a second PCR ran 7 to 11 cycles. TCRdb re-called the 5' RACE reads with MiXCR, one entry per CDR3 protein. In the table there are 850,000 to 950,000 distinct CDR3 sequences, under 35% of which are singletons. The sample comprised blood. Source of these receptors: an elderly woman in good health.

The sample holds many counts of this clonotype. The chain links TRBV5-4 to TRBJ2-7; 9 bases match TRBD1. The germline V gene encodes CDR1 SGHNT and CDR2 YYREEE (reference sequence). V lost 5 bases, J lost 5 bases, and 2 bases stayed unmatched. CDR3 length equals 12 residues. CDR3 nucleotide sequence: TGTGCCAGCAGTCGGACAGGGGACGAGCAGTACTTC. Translation: CASSRTGDEQYF.

This clonotype was found many times. The V and J genes are TRBV5-1 and TRBJ2-3; 10 bases match TRBD2. V shed 0 bases, J shed 5 bases, and the junction held 3 bases outside the gene matches. Germline loops: CDR1 SGHRS, CDR2 YFSETQ. The CDR3 totals 15 residues. CDR3 protein: CASSLDSGGRDTQYF. In DNA, the CDR3 is TGCGCCAGCAGCTTGGATAGCGGGGGGAGAGATACGCAGTATTTT.

Points on this clonotype: With a much larger clone just one base away, this may be a read error. V gene TRBV20-1 combines with J gene TRBJ2-3; D may be TRBD2 (6 bases). The CDR3 sequence is 12 residues long. From germline, CDR1 is DFQATT and CDR2 SNEGSKA (reference sequence). The V and J ends lost 5 bases and 5 bases respectively, with 11 bases between them. The CDR3 sequence: CSAGEDIDTQYF. In nucleotides, the CDR3 is TGCAGTGCTGGGGAGGACATAGATACGCAGTATTTT.

This clonotype has just a few counts. This chain joins TRBV6-2 or TRBV6-3 and TRBJ2-6, with TRBD1 as a possible D gene (5 bases). This CDR3 has 18 amino acids. The germline gives CDR1 MNHEY, CDR2 SVGEGT. The V end lost 0 bases, the J end lost 4 bases, and 16 bases lay between the germline ends. CDR3 in DNA: TGTGCCAGCAGTTACTCTTTTGGCAGGGTGGTGGGGGCCAACGTCCTGACTTTC. This translates into CASSYSFGRVVGANVLTF.

The chain is built from TRBV6-2 or TRBV6-3 and TRBJ2-7; 7 bases fit TRBD2. Germline-derived CDR1 and CDR2 are MNHEY and SVGEGT. The V gene end was trimmed by 5 bases and the J gene end by 2 bases; junction bases not matched to a gene: 9. This CDR3 has 15 residues. This chain's CDR3 is CASSAAQGGPYEQYF. CDR3 in DNA: TGTGCCAGCAGTGCCGCCCAGGGAGGGCCCTACGAGCAGTACTTC.

The sample holds many counts of this clonotype. The chain has TRBV20-1 and TRBJ2-3; D is unclear. CDR3 length equals 15 residues. V was cut by 6 bases and J by 1 base, with 17 bases left in between. Per the germline V gene, CDR1 is DFQATT and CDR2 is SNEGSKA (reference sequence). This CDR3 is CSAQRTGSGTDTQYF. The CDR3 region has the DNA TGCAGTGCCCAGAGGACGGGCTCGGGCACAGATACGCAGTATTTT.

Note on this clonotype: This may come from a read error, since a much larger clone is one base off. The genes are TRBV12-3 or TRBV12-4 and TRBJ2-1, with TRBD1 identical over 7 bases. The CDR3 has 14 residues. V was pared by 6 bases and J by 6 bases, with 8 bases of the junction left unmatched. This CDR3 is CASRGTVRPNEQFF. The CDR3 nucleotides read TGTGCCAGCAGGGGGACAGTGAGACCCAATGAGCAGTTCTTC.

V is TRBV4-1 and J is TRBJ2-3; 7 positions agree with TRBD2. V dropped 3 bases and J dropped 2; count of bases not matched to a gene: 11. From germline, CDR1 is MGHRA and CDR2 YSYEKL. The CDR3 contains 17 residues. This CDR3 is CASSQERTSGTTDTQYF. CDR3 nucleotide sequence: TGCGCCAGCAGCCAGGAACGGACTAGTGGGACCACAGATACGCAGTATTTT.

In this sample, this clonotype turned up a few times. Given a much more abundant clone one base away, this may be a read error. The chain combines TRBV15 with TRBJ2-1; a weak D match, TRBD2 (6 bases). Near its end, the DNA agrees better with TRBJ2-7, so the J call may be wrong. Germline CDR1 is LNHNV and CDR2 is YYDKDF (reference sequence). The CDR3 is made up of 15 amino acids. CDR3 nucleotides: TGTGCCACCAGCAGAGAGCGGGACCATTACAATGAGCAGTACTTC. Encoded protein: CATSRERDHYNEQYF.

This clonotype was observed a few times. Possible read error: a much larger clone is one base away. The chain uses TRBV6-2 or TRBV6-3 and TRBJ2-1; 9 bases line up with TRBD2. The assigned J gene may be wrong: the sequence end matches TRBJ2-7 better. The CDR3 covers 15 residues. Germline CDR1 reads MNHEY; CDR2 reads SVGEGT. CDR3 protein: CASSTPGLAYNEQYF. The DNA for the CDR3 is TGTGCCAGCAGTACTCCGGGACTAGCCTACAATGAGCAGTACTTC.